This T cell receptor (beta chain) appears in the sequencing data of a study of blood T cell repertoires in COVID-19. The table came from immunoSEQ multiplex PCR; TCRdb's copy has only in-frame clones and leaves some out. The sample shows more than 200,000 clones, 65% to 85% of them seen only once. Per the germline V gene, CDR1 is MDHEN and CDR2 is SYDVKM. The CDR3 length is 15 residues. J was trimmed by 4 bases and V by 6 bases; bases with no gene match: 11. This clone was counted a few times. This TCR was recovered from a woman aged 40-49 years with acute COVID-19. The specimen was PBMCs or T cells enriched from blood (not recorded which). This chain joins TRBV28 and TRBJ1-2; 7 positions agree with TRBD1. CDR3 in DNA: TGTGCCAGCAGGCCCGACAGGGAGCTCTTCTATGGCTACACCTTC. It encodes CASRPDRELFYGYTF.